The T cell receptor (beta chain) under discussion was sequenced for a study of beta chain features in type 1 diabetes. Only a few counts were recorded for this clone. Because the CDR3 is missing its conserved closing phenylalanine or tryptophan, this is likely a read error. The DNA is omitted, as the CDR3 cannot be located on it reliably, and the CDR3 follows TCRdb's listing. The CDR3 length is 9 residues, termini included. Blood was drawn once from each donor into heparinised tubes. The draws averaged about 120 mL. CD45RO/CCR7/CD25/CD127/CD95/CD27 sorting isolated CD4+ naive, central memory, regulatory and stem cell-like memory cells. The purity of all sorted populations exceeded 98%. What was sequenced were expressed TCRB transcripts, since all of the isolated RNA had been reverse transcribed. Naive, central memory and regulatory T cell samples yielded about 3.57 million reads on average. Repertoires were generated with immunoSEQ multiplex PCR, while TCRdb's copy carries only in-frame clones and drops some. This table holds more than 300,000 clones, 7.5% to 9% found once.

The V gene is TRBV3-2, the J gene TRBJ2-4. TRBV3-2 is a documented pseudogene. Sequences were obtained from central memory CD4+ T cells from blood. The origin of this receptor is a woman between 18 and 29 years old in good health. The CDR3 sequence is CASSQVPDL.